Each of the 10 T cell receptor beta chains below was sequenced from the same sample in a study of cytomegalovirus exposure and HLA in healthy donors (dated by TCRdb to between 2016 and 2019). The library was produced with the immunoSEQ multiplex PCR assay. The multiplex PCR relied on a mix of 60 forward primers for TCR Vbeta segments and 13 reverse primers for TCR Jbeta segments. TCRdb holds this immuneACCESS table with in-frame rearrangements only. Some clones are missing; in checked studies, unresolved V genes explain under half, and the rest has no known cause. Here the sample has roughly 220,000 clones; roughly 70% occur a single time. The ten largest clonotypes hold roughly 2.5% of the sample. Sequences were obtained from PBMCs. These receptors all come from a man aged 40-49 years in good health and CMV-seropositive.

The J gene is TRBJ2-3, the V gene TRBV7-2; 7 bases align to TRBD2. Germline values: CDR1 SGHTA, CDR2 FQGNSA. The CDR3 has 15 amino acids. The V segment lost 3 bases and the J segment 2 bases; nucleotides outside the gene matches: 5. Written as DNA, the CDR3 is TGTGCCAGCAGCTTCGAGGGACTATCCACAGATACGCAGTATTTT. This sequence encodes CASSFEGLSTDTQYF.

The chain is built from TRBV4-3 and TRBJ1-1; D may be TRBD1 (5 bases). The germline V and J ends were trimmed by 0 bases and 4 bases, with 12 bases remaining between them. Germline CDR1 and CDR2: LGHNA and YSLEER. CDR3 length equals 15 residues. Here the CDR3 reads CASSQDQGTGTEAFF. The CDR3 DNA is TGCGCCAGCAGCCAAGATCAAGGGACTGGCACTGAAGCTTTCTTT.

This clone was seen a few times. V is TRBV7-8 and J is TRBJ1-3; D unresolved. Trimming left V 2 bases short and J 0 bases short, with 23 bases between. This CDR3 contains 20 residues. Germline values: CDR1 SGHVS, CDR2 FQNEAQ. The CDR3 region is CASSLPGTGRWRSSGNTIYF. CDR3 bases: TGTGCCAGCAGCTTACCCGGCACTGGGAGGTGGAGGAGCTCTGGAAACACCATATATTTT. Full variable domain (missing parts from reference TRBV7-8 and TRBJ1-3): GAGVSQSPRYKVAKRGQDVALRCDPISGHVSLFWYQQALGQGPEFLTYFQNEAQLDKSGLPSDRFFAERPEGSVSTLKIQRTQQEDSAVYLCASSLPGTGRWRSSGNTIYFGEGSWLTVV.

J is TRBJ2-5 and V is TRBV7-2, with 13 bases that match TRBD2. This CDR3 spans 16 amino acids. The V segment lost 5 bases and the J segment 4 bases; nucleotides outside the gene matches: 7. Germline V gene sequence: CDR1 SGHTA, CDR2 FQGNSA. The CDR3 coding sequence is TGTGCCAGCAGCCCGTTAGGGACTAGCGGGGCAGAGACCCAGTACTTC. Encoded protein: CASSPLGTSGAETQYF.

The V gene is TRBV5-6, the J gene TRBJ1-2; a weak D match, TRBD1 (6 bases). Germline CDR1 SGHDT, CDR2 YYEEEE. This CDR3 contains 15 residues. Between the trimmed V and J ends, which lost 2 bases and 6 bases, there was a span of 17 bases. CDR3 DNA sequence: TGTGCCAGCAGCTTTACAGGGATGAGGTCGGATGGCTACACCTTC. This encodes CASSFTGMRSDGYTF.

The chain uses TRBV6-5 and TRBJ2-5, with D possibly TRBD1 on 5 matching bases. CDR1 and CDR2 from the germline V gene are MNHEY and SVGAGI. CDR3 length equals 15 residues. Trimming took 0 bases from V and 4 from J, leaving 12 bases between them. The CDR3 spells CASSYSWQGGETQYF. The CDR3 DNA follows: TGTGCCAGCAGTTACTCCTGGCAGGGTGGAGAGACCCAGTACTTC.

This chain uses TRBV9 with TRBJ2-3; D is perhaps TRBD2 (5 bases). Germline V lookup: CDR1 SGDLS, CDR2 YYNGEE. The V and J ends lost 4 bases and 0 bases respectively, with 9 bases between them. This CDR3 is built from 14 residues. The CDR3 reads CASSLRTSTDTQYF. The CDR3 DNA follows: TGTGCCAGCAGCCTTCGGACTAGCACAGATACGCAGTATTTT.

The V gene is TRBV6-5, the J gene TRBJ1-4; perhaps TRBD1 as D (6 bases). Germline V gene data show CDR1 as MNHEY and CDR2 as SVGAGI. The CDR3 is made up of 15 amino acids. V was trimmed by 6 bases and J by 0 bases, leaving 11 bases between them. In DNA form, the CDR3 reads TGTGCCAGCAGCCCAGGGGTTTCAACTAATGAAAAACTGTTTTTT. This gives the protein CASSPGVSTNEKLFF.

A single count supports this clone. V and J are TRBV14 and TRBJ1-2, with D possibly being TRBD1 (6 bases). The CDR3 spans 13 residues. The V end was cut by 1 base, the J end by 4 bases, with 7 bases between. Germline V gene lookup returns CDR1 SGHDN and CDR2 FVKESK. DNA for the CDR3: TGTGCCAGCAGCCAAGGAGGGGGCTATGGCTACACCTTC. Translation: CASSQGGGYGYTF.

The CDR3 here is CASSIPSGGAVLTDTQYF. CDR3 sequence (DNA): TGCGCCAGCAGCATTCCTAGCGGGGGGGCCGTTTTAACGGATACGCAGTATTTT. The chain is built from TRBV4-3 and TRBJ2-3; 12 bases are shared with TRBD2. CDR1 is LGHNA, CDR2 YSLEER, per germline. The V gene end was trimmed by 5 bases and the J gene end by 6 bases; junction bases not matched to a gene: 15. The CDR3 totals 18 residues.